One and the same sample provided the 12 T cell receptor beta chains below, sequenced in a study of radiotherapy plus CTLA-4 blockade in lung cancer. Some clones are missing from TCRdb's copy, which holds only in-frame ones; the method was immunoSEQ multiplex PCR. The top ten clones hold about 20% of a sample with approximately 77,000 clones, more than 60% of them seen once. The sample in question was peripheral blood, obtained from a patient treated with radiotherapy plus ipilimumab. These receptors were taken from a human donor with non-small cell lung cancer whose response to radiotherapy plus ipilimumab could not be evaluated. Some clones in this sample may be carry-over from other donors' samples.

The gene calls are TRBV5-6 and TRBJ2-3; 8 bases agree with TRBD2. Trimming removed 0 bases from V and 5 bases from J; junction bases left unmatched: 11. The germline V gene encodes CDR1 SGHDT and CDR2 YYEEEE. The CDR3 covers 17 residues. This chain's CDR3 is CASSLGYGGGQKDTQYF. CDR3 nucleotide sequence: TGTGCCAGCAGCTTGGGGTATGGCGGGGGGCAGAAAGATACGCAGTATTTT.

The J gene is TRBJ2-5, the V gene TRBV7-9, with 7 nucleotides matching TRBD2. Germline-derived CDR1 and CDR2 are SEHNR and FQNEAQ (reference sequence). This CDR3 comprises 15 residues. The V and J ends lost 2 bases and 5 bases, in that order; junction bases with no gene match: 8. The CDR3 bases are TGTGCCAGCAGCTTATATTGGGGGGGTTTGGAGACCCAGTACTTC. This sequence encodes CASSLYWGGLETQYF.

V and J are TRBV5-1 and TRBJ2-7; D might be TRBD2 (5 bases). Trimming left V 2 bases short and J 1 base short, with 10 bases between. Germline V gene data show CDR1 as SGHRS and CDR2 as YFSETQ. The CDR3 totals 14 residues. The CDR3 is CASSFEGPSYEQYF. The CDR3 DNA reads TGCGCCAGCAGCTTTGAGGGCCCATCCTACGAGCAGTACTTC.

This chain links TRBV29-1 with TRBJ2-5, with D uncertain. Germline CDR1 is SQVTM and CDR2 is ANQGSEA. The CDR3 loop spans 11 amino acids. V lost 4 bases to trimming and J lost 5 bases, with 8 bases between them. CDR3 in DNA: TGCAGCGTTGGCCCCAGGGAGACCCAGTACTTC. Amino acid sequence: CSVGPRETQYF.

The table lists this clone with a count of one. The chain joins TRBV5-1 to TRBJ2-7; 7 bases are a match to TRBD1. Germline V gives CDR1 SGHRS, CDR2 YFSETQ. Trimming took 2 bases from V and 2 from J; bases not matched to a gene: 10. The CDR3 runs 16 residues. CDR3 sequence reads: CASSLSGTEHAYEQYF. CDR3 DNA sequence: TGCGCCAGCAGCTTATCGGGGACAGAACACGCCTACGAGCAGTACTTC.

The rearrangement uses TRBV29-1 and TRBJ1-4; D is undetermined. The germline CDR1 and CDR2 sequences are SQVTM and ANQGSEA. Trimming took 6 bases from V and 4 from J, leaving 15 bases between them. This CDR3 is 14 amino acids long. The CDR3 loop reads CSVETGSLNEKLFF. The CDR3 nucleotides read TGCAGCGTGGAAACCGGGTCCCTTAATGAAAAACTGTTTTTT.

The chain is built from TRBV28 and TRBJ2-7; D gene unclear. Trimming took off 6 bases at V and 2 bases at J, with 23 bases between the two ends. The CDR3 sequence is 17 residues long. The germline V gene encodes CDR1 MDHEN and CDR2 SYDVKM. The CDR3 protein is CASSLVAAQRFTYEQYF. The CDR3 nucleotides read TGTGCCAGCAGCCTAGTCGCAGCGCAGAGATTTACCTACGAGCAGTACTTC.

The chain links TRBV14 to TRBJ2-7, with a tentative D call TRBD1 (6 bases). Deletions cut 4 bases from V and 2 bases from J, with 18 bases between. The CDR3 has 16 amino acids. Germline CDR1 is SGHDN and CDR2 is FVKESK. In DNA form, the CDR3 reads TGTGCCAGCAGCCGCCCCGGGACAATCCCTACCTACGAGCAGTACTTC. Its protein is CASSRPGTIPTYEQYF.

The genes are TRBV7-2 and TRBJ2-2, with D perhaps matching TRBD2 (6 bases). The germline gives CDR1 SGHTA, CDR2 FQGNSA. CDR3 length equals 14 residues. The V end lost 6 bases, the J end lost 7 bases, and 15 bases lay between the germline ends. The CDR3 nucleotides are TGTGCCAGCAGACTCCCGGGACTTGGCGGGGAGCTGTTTTTT. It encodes CASRLPGLGGELFF.

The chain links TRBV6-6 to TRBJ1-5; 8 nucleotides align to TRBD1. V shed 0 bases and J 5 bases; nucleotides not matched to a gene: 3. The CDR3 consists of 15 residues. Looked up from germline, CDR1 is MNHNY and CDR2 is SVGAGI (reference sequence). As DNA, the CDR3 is TGTGCCAGCAGTTACTCGTCAGGGGGCCATCAGCCCCAGCATTTT. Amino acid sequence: CASSYSSGGHQPQHF.

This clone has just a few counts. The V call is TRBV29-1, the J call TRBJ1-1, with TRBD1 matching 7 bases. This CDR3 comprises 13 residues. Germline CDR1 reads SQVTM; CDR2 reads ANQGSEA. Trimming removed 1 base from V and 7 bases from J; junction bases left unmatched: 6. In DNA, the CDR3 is TGCAGCGTTGAAGGTCGGGGACAGTTTGAAGCTTTCTTT. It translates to CSVEGRGQFEAFF.

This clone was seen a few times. CDR3 sequence (DNA): TGTGCCAGCAGCTTATTTATGAACACTGAAGCTTTCTTT. The encoded protein is CASSLFMNTEAFF. The V gene is TRBV7-9, the J gene TRBJ1-1, with D unclear. From germline, CDR1 is SEHNR and CDR2 FQNEAQ (reference sequence). This CDR3 is 13 amino acids long. Between the trimmed V and J ends, which lost 2 bases and 0 bases, there was a span of 4 bases.